This TCR beta chain was profiled in a study of brain T cells in children with intractable seizures (dated by TCRdb to the early 2020s). Broadly, across the study: As a first screen for immune gene transcripts, resected brain tissue from under 70 pediatric epilepsy surgery cases was run on a NanoString immunology panel. Of the roughly twelve selected surgery cases, pre-surgery blood was also sequenced for eight, so four had brain tissue only.

TCR beta chain sequences were generated from genomic DNA using the immunoSEQ assay. For the original study's pipeline: CDR3 sequences that did not begin with the conserved framework cysteine at position 104 were removed manually. Clonality was calculated as one minus the normalized Shannon's Diversity Index, with values ranging from 0 (maximal diversity) to 1 (oligoclonal). To check whether a given CDR3 had different frequencies in two samples, for example brain versus blood, chi-squared comparison-of-proportions tests were used. Public clonotypes were found through immuneACCESS searches, while the VDJdb browser was used to judge similarity to known antiviral clonotypes. TCRdb limited this immuneACCESS table to in-frame rearrangements with V and J called. A share of clones is missing; checked studies link under half to unresolved V genes, and the rest is unexplained. That table supplies the V and J calls and clone size; D and trimming were determined from the DNA. The sample records 55,000 to 80,000 clones, about 96% of which are singletons. The top ten clones comprise roughly 0.38% of the sample.

Spanning cysteine to phenylalanine, the CDR3 consists of 17 amino acids. The kept DNA is CDR3 alone, 51 bases in frame from the first base. Reading the germline V gene gives CDR1 MDHEN and CDR2 SYDVKM. Trimming takes 11 bases from V and 4 bases from J, and the germline ends sit 30 bases apart. General conclusions and limits of the study: Because sequencing depth was different between pre-surgery and post-surgery blood, clones absent from the pre-surgery sample may reflect undersampling. Viral specificity was inferred solely from CDR3 sequence similarity, and the HCMV serostatus of the patients was not known.

Per the publication, the time point label means: resected brain tissue, or blood drawn just prior to surgery. Surgery cases with the highest brain T cell transcript signatures were selected for TCR beta chain sequencing of brain tissue and, where available, blood. Prior to surgery, the patients had been treated with at least one anti-epileptic drug. The TCR-sequenced patients were children whose drug-resistant epilepsy was caused by tuberous sclerosis complex, focal cortical dysplasia, Rasmussen encephalitis or hemimegalencephaly. Blood samples were collected immediately before the epilepsy surgery. Bulk genomic DNA was isolated from unsorted brain tissue and whole blood using the Monarch genomic DNA purification kit. Of note for this clone: The antigen it recognizes is unknown. The record has no base qualities; no much larger clone is one base away.

This clonotype was obtained from a boy under two years old with focal cortical dysplasia and intractable seizures. This receptor chain uses TRBV28 and TRBJ2-7; the D gene assignment is perhaps TRBD1 or TRBD2, with each matching 5 bases. The source was peripheral blood, collected at surgery. For the CDR3, the sequence is CAPQGPSGLQTFYEQYF. The DNA sequence is given as TGTGCCCCTCAGGGCCCATCGGGGCTTCAGACTTTTTACGAGCAGTACTTC. Supplemented by the reference TRBV28 and TRBJ2-7 proteins around the CDR3, the complete variable domain is DVKVTQSSRYLVKRTGEKVFLECVQDMDHENMFWYRQDPGLGLRLIYFSYDVKMKEKGDIPEGYSVSREKKERFSLILESASTNQTSMYLCAPQGPSGLQTFYEQYFGPGTRLTVT.